The next 3 T cell receptor beta chains were all read from a single sample in a study of early T cells in non-severe SARS-CoV-2 infection. Each CDR3 protein gets one entry after TCRdb re-called the 5' RACE reads with MiXCR. The table includes fewer than 120,000 distinct CDR3 sequences, 10% to 15% detected once. The starting material was whole blood, obtained at baseline. All receptors come from an adult who was a healthcare worker with PCR-confirmed SARS-CoV-2 infection or an uninfected control (not recorded which).

This clonotype was counted at least ten times. The chain uses TRBV12-3 or TRBV12-4 and TRBJ2-4, with D possibly being TRBD2 (5 bases). This CDR3 is 14 amino acids long. With 3 bases removed from V and 2 bases from J, the gap between germline ends came to 8 bases. The CDR3 DNA reads as TGTGCCAGCAGTTTCTCGGGGTCCAAAAACATTCAGTACTTC. Protein product: CASSFSGSKNIQYF.

The J gene is TRBJ2-7, the V gene TRBV6-2 or TRBV6-3; unclear D gene. The V and J ends lost 0 bases and 2 bases respectively, with 2 bases between them. CDR3 size: 12 residues. CDR1 is MNHEY and CDR2 is SVGEGT in the germline V gene. CDR3: CASSYSTYEQYF. In DNA, the CDR3 is TGTGCCAGCAGTTACTCGACCTACGAGCAGTACTTC.

As to this clonotype: Germline is not matched at one junction end, which may reflect a read error. The chain employs TRBV5-7 and TRBJ1-5, with D unresolved. TRBV5-7 is filed as an ORF, its function uncertain. This CDR3 spans 16 amino acids. The CDR3 reads CASSRSCPRRNQPQHF. For the CDR3, the DNA is TGTGCCAGCAGCCGATCCTGTCCACGACGCAATCAGCCTCAGCATTTT.